This T cell receptor beta chain emerged from a study of T-cell memory formation after mild COVID-19. This clonotype occurred a few times. TCRdb reprocessed the 5' RACE reads via MiXCR and lists one record per CDR3 protein. Seen here are 95,000 to 120,000 distinct CDR3 sequences, 18% observed once, and the top ten hold over 4.5%. Trimming removed 0 bases from V and 10 bases from J; junction bases left unmatched: 4. Germline-derived CDR1 and CDR2 are SGHRS and YFSETQ. The CDR3 is 15 residues long. This TCR was recovered from a young man who had mild COVID-19 (a few samples of this study predate the infection). Cell type and time point are not known. The sequenced sample was PBMCs or a T cell subset sorted from them (not recorded which). V usage is TRBV5-1 and J usage is TRBJ2-3; 14 bases fit TRBD2. In DNA, the CDR3 is TGCGCCAGCAGCTTGGCTGGACTAGCGGGGGGCTCGCAGTATTTT. This sequence encodes CASSLAGLAGGSQYF.